Below are 10 T cell receptor beta chains sequenced from a single sample in a study of T cells in Graves' hyperthyroidism and ophthalmopathy (dated by TCRdb to about 2019). The library was prepared using multiplex PCR. Data came from an Illumina HiSeq 2000. The TCR beta CDR3 regions were amplified from RNA transcripts. For the first round of RT-PCR on the TCR CDR3, the HTBI primer set was used together with the Qiagen OneStep RT-PCR kit. In-frame beta chains were kept once TCRdb had trimmed the public reads at Q25 with fastp and called clones with MiXCR. Records with the same CDR3 protein are collapsed into one entry carrying the most frequent genes and DNA. The table for this sample lists roughly 650,000 distinct CDR3 sequences; about a sixth of them were counted only once. The top ten clones comprise approximately 3.5% of the sample. The material sequenced was blood. These receptors came from a woman aged 40-49 years with Graves' ophthalmopathy.

This chain uses TRBV27 with TRBJ2-3, with D tentatively TRBD1 or TRBD2 (5 bases each). Germline V gene data show CDR1 as MNHEY and CDR2 as SMNVEV (reference sequence). The CDR3 is 15 residues long. The V and J ends lost 6 bases and 0 bases respectively, with 13 bases between them. The CDR3 is CASRTGPRSTDTQYF. The CDR3, as DNA: TGTGCCAGCAGAACGGGACCGCGAAGCACAGATACGCAGTATTTT.

This clonotype was observed many times. V gene TRBV5-1 combines with J gene TRBJ2-1; 8 bases agree with TRBD2. This CDR3 has 14 amino acids. V was pared by 0 bases and J by 8 bases, with 4 bases of the junction left unmatched. Germline-derived CDR1 and CDR2 are SGHRS and YFSETQ. The CDR3: CASSLAAREDEQFF. In DNA form, the CDR3 reads TGCGCCAGCAGCTTGGCCGCGCGGGAGGATGAGCAGTTCTTC.

Ten or more counts support this clonotype. The chain combines TRBV11-2 with TRBJ1-2; D is uncertain. V shed 5 bases and J shed 4 bases, with 11 bases lying between them. The CDR3 covers 13 residues. Per germline, CDR1 SGHAT and CDR2 FQNNGV. The CDR3 loop reads CASSPDSIYGYTF. CDR3 nucleotides: TGTGCCAGCAGCCCCGACTCTATCTATGGCTACACCTTC.

At least ten counts were recorded for this clonotype. V is TRBV15 and J is TRBJ2-1; 9 nucleotides line up with TRBD1. The CDR3 loop spans 16 amino acids. Germline assignment: CDR1 LNHNV and CDR2 YYDKDF (reference sequence). J was trimmed by 4 bases and V by 0 bases; bases with no gene match: 4. CDR3 coding DNA: TGTGCCACCAGCAGAGAAAGACAGGGGGTGTACAATGAGCAGTTCTTC. Its protein product is CATSRERQGVYNEQFF. Supplemented by reference TRBV15 and TRBJ2-1, the full variable domain reads DAMVIQNPRYQVTQFGKPVTLSCSQTLNHNVMYWYQQKSSQAPKLLFHYYDKDFNNEADTPDNFQSRRPNTSFCFLDIRSPGLGDTAMYLCATSRERQGVYNEQFFGPGTRLTVL.

This clonotype was detected many times. The chain uses TRBV7-9 and TRBJ1-5; D uncertain. The germline CDR1 and CDR2 sequences are SEHNR and FQNEAQ (reference sequence). Trimming removed 5 bases at V and 5 bases at J, with 10 bases between. This CDR3 is 13 amino acids long. In nucleotides, the CDR3 is TGTGCCAGCAGCACCCAGATAGATCAGCCCCAGCATTTT. This codes for CASSTQIDQPQHF.

The chain employs TRBV6-2 or TRBV6-3 and TRBJ1-5, with 7 positions matching TRBD1. The CDR3 is made up of 19 amino acids. The germline V gene encodes CDR1 MNHEY and CDR2 SVGEGT. J lost 7 bases, V lost 6 bases, and 24 bases had no gene match. CDR3 bases: TGTGCCAGCAGACCGACAACCGACAGGAAAAGGGGGCTTTGGCAGCCCCAGCATTTT. Protein product: CASRPTTDRKRGLWQPQHF.

The chain carries TRBV9 and TRBJ1-4; D ambiguous. CDR1 SGDLS and CDR2 YYNGEE come from the germline V gene. With 0 bases removed from V and 8 bases from J, the gap between germline ends came to 8 bases. This CDR3 has 13 amino acids. In DNA form, the CDR3 reads TGTGCCAGCAGCGTAGTCGCCGGGGAAAAACTGTTTTTT. Translating gives CASSVVAGEKLFF.

The rearrangement joins TRBV20-1 to TRBJ1-2; no definite D call. Germline values: CDR1 DFQATT, CDR2 SNEGSKA (reference sequence). The CDR3 contains 14 residues. V lost 0 bases and J 4 bases, leaving 12 bases between the germline ends. CDR3 loop: CSARDAETGYGYTF. CDR3 DNA sequence: TGCAGTGCTAGAGATGCCGAAACGGGCTATGGCTACACCTTC.

The chain joins TRBV6-1 to TRBJ2-2; possible D gene TRBD1, 6 bases. Germline CDR1 MNHNS, CDR2 SASEGT. The germline V and J ends were trimmed by 4 bases and 2 bases, with 14 bases remaining between them. The CDR3 is 16 residues long. DNA of the CDR3: TGTGCCAGCAGTGGTCTGGGGGCGATAAACACCGGGGAGCTGTTTTTT. As protein: CASSGLGAINTGELFF.

This chain links TRBV7-9 with TRBJ2-1; 7 positions match TRBD1. CDR1 is SEHNR, CDR2 FQNEAQ, per germline (reference sequence). CDR3 length equals 15 residues. Losses at the gene ends were 4 bases for V and 2 bases for J; bases not matched to a gene: 5. CDR3 bases: TGTGCCAGCAGCTCGCGGACAGGAGCCTACAATGAGCAGTTCTTC. It specifies CASSSRTGAYNEQFF.